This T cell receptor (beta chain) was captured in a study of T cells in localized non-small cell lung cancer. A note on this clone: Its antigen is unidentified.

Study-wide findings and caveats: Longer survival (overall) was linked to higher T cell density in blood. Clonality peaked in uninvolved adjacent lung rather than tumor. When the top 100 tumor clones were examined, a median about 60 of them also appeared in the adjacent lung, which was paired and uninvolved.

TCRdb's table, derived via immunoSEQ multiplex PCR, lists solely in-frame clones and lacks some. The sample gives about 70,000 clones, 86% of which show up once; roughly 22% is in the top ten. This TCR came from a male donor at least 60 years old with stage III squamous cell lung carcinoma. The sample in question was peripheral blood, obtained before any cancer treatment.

CDR3 region: CASSIMDSSGNTIYF. The CDR3 DNA follows: TGTGCCAGTAGTATAATGGACAGCTCTGGAAACACCATATATTTT. The V call is TRBV19, the J call TRBJ1-3, with D possibly being TRBD1 (6 bases). V shed 2 bases and J shed 0 bases, with 8 bases lying between them. Germline V CDR1 and CDR2: LNHDA, SQIVND (reference sequence). The CDR3 has 15 residues.